The 8 T cell receptor beta chains below come from one sample, sequenced in a study of response to subunit inactivated influenza vaccine. TCRdb redid the calling of the RT-PCR reads with MiXCR, one entry per CDR3 protein. Among more than 400,000 distinct CDR3 sequences listed, roughly 9.7% were seen once. This specimen was PBMCs from blood, taken 45 days after vaccination. Receptor source: a man aged 45 to 65 who received an inactivated influenza vaccine.

The table lists this clonotype with a few counts. An end of the junction does not agree with germline; a read error may underlie this. The chain is built from TRBV6-2 or TRBV6-3 and TRBJ2-5; TRBD2 aligns across 9 bases. Germline CDR1 MNHEY, CDR2 SVGEGT. The CDR3 totals 12 residues. The CDR3 DNA follows: TGTGCCAGCAGTTACGAAGGGACTAGCATCAACTTC. Translation: CASSYEGTSINF.

This clonotype was found a few times. V gene TRBV14 combines with J gene TRBJ1-1; D might be TRBD1 (6 bases). With 1 base removed from V and 2 bases from J, the gap between germline ends came to 11 bases. Looked up from germline, CDR1 is SGHDN and CDR2 is FVKESK. CDR3 length: 15 residues. The CDR3 DNA reads as TGTGCCAGCAGCCAAGGAGGGGGGGCTAACACTGAAGCTTTCTTT. Its protein is CASSQGGGANTEAFF.

The gene calls are TRBV12-3 or TRBV12-4 and TRBJ1-5; D not certain. V was shortened by 3 bases and J by 5 bases, with 8 bases between the two germline ends. This CDR3 contains 13 residues. The CDR3 DNA is TGTGCCAGCAGTTTCCTTGGGGATCAGCCCCAGCATTTT. As protein: CASSFLGDQPQHF.

Ten or more counts support this clonotype. The chain carries TRBV12-3 or TRBV12-4 and TRBJ2-2, with D unclear. The V end was cut by 3 bases, the J end by 7 bases, with 12 bases between. The CDR3 is made up of 14 amino acids. The CDR3 spells CASSLGGADGELFF. CDR3 in DNA: TGTGCCAGCAGTTTGGGCGGTGCGGACGGGGAGCTGTTTTTT.

This clonotype was seen many times. This chain joins TRBV12-3 or TRBV12-4 and TRBJ2-7; 7 bases are a match to TRBD2. J lost 0 bases, V lost 1 base, and 9 bases had no gene match. The CDR3 loop spans 17 amino acids. CDR3 sequence (DNA): TGTGCCAGCAGTTTAGGATTCTTGCGGGGGAGCTCCTACGAGCAGTACTTC. Translation gives CASSLGFLRGSSYEQYF.

This chain's CDR3 is CSAEIPTSGSDEQYF. The CDR3 DNA reads TGCAGTGCAGAAATACCGACTAGCGGGAGTGACGAGCAGTACTTC. The J gene is TRBJ2-7, the V gene TRBV20-1, with TRBD2 matching 12 bases. This CDR3 is built from 15 residues. Germline-derived CDR1 and CDR2 are DFQATT and SNEGSKA (reference sequence). The V gene end was trimmed by 6 bases and the J gene end by 5 bases; junction bases not matched to a gene: 11.

The chain has TRBV20-1 and TRBJ1-6; weak D call: TRBD1 (5 bases). This CDR3 is 14 amino acids long. V was clipped by 0 bases and J by 9 bases, with 12 bases between them. Germline loops: CDR1 DFQATT, CDR2 SNEGSKA (reference sequence). This chain's CDR3 is CSARDRAGSSPLHF. The CDR3 nucleotides are TGCAGTGCTAGAGACAGGGCAGGGAGTTCACCCCTCCACTTT.

This rearrangement joins TRBV20-1 to TRBJ1-1, with TRBD1 matching over 8 bases. Germline loops: CDR1 DFQATT, CDR2 SNEGSKA (reference sequence). The CDR3 extends over 13 amino acids. Written as DNA, the CDR3 is TGCAGGACCTGGGACAGGCATAACACTGAAGCTTTCTTT. Translated: CRTWDRHNTEAFF.